This T cell receptor beta chain derives from a study of cytomegalovirus exposure and HLA in healthy donors. General study findings and limits: Some highly shared sequence variants likely arose as a pipeline artifact. About 87% or about 30% of the time was how often most TCR beta V segments were productive, according to an earlier analysis. Follow-up analysis found HLA locus-dependent TCR association rates, highest for DRB1 and lowest for HLA-C.

Trimming removed 6 bases from V and 5 bases from J; junction bases left unmatched: 8. Germline values: CDR1 MNHEY, CDR2 SVGAGI. The CDR3 is made up of 14 amino acids. The PCR ran on 60 Vbeta and 13 Jbeta primers. Using immunoSEQ multiplex PCR, the repertoire was profiled, and TCRdb retains in-frame clones only, with some absent. The data hold some 93,000 clones, with about a tenth observed a single time. This clone was detected only a few times. The antigen remains undetermined. The J gene is TRBJ1-1, the V gene TRBV6-5, with 8 bases identical to TRBD1. The source material was PBMCs. The sequence was obtained from a middle-aged man in good health and CMV-seropositive. CDR3 sequence: CASSPRTGSTEAFF. CDR3 DNA sequence: TGTGCCAGCAGCCCCAGGACAGGGAGTACTGAAGCTTTCTTT.